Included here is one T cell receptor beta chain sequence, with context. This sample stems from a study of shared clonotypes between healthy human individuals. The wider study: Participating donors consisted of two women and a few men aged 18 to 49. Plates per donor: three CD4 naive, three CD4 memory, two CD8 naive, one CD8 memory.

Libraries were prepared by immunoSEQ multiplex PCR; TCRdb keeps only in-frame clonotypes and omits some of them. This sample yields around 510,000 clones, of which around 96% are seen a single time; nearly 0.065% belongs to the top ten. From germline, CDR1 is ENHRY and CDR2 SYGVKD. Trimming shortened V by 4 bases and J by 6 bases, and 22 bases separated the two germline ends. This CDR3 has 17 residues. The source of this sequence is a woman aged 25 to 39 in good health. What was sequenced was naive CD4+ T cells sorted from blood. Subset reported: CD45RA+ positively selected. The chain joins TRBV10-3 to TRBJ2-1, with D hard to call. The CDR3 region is CAISVWTVKVSFNEQFF. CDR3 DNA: TGTGCCATCAGTGTTTGGACGGTCAAAGTCTCGTTCAATGAGCAGTTCTTC.